The clone carrying this T cell receptor beta chain was counted at least ten times. V lost 5 bases, J lost 5 bases, and 7 bases lay in between. The CDR3 totals 12 residues. In germline, CDR1 is SEHNR, CDR2 FQNEAQ (reference sequence). This sample is part of a study of early T cells in non-severe SARS-CoV-2 infection. TCRdb independently ran MiXCR on the 5' RACE reads; one entry per CDR3 protein. The data contain roughly 70,000 distinct CDR3 sequences, around 12% of them singletons. The specimen was whole blood. V usage is TRBV7-9 and J usage is TRBJ1-5; D might be TRBD1 (5 bases). The sequence came from an adult who was a healthcare worker with PCR-confirmed SARS-CoV-2 infection or an uninfected control (not recorded which). CDR3 in DNA: TGTGCCAGCAGCGGGGCCGATCAGCCCCAGCATTTT. It yields the protein CASSGADQPQHF.